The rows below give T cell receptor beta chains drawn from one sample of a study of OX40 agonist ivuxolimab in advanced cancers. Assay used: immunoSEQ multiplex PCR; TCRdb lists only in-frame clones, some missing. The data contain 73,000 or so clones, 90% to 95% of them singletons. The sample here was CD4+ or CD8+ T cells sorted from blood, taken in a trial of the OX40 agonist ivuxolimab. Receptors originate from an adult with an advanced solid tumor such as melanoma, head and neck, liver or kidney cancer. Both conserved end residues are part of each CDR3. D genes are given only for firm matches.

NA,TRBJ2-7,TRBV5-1,CASSSGRTPTVTYEQYF
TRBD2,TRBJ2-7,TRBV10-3,CAISELAALSSYEQYF
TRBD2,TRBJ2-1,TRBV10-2,CASRRTSDYNEQFF
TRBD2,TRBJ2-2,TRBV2,CASSEMVAGGPGELFF
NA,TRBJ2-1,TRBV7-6,CASSPRGSDPGVEQFF
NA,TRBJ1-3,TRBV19,CASSMAGSGNTIYF
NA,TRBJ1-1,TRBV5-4,CASSFTGNTEAFF
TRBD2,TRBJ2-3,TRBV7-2,CASSLAQGGRELDTQYF
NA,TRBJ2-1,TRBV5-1,CATRWGQDGGEQFF
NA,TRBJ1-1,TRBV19,CASLKQGEGPNTEAFF